These T cell receptor beta chains were read from a single sample in a study of spatial heterogeneity in lung cancer. TCRdb ran MiXCR on the 5' RACE reads and lists one entry per CDR3 protein. The sample lists approximately 21,000 distinct CDR3 sequences, approximately 4.3% occurring once. The sample in question was lung tumor tissue, obtained at surgery. These receptors were collected from a male donor with early-stage non-small cell lung cancer. Both conserved end residues are trimmed from each CDR3.

CDR3 protein,J gene,V gene
ASSLGWTVQETQY,TRBJ2-5,TRBV5-5
AWEAWDRGYEQY,TRBJ2-7,TRBV30
ASTKDKAAKNIQY,TRBJ2-4,TRBV6-1
ASSLDGQGLEQY,TRBJ2-7,TRBV5-1
ASSRLTSTDTQY,TRBJ2-3,TRBV2
ASSTTRDSWGEQY,TRBJ2-7,TRBV19
ASSTGSGNTIY,TRBJ1-3,TRBV7-3
ASSYRQGPYQPQH,TRBJ1-5,TRBV6-2/TRBV6-3
ATAGGPYEQY,TRBJ2-7,TRBV27
AARDRVSGEQF,TRBJ2-1,TRBV12-3/TRBV12-4
ASSRGVTDTQY,TRBJ2-3,TRBV6-1
ASSPTTGIEAF,TRBJ1-1,TRBV7-9